The TCR beta chain described here comes from a study of blood T cell repertoires in COVID-19. The CDR3 length is 13 residues. V dropped 3 bases and J dropped 8 bases, with 13 bases sitting between them. Study processing details: Nucleated cell counts were estimated from reference gene primer amplification. Here immunoSEQ multiplex PCR was the method, and the copy in TCRdb shows in-frame clones only, minus some. The V and J calls and the clone size are those of that table, but D and trimming were determined from the DNA. The sample shows 300,000 or so clones, approximately 87% of them seen only once. Sequencing input: peripheral blood. The receptor was isolated from a woman between 40 and 50 years old who had recovered from COVID-19. The chain carries TRBV12-3 or TRBV12-4 and TRBJ1-2; D uncertain. The CDR3 protein is CASSFKQSGGYTF. DNA for the CDR3: TGTGCCAGCAGTTTTAAACAGTCGGGGGGCTACACCTTC.